Included here is one T cell receptor beta chain sequence, with context. These data come from a study of T-cell reconstitution after alpha-beta-depleted transplantation in children. Using unique molecular identifiers, the investigators prepared the TCRbeta library. In TCRdb, the PCR reads were re-called with MiXCR into one record per CDR3 protein. Here the sample spans 540,000 or so distinct CDR3 sequences, roughly 23% being singletons. This material consisted of PBMCs, mostly from graft donor cells, taken 360 days after TCRalphabeta/CD19-depleted stem cell transplant. The sequence derives from a boy younger than two who had a stem cell transplant for acute myeloid leukemia, so the T cells may come from the graft donor.

The CDR3 here is CATSGPGGVTYNEQFF. CDR3 in DNA: TGTGCCACCAGCGGCCCAGGGGGCGTGACCTACAATGAGCAGTTCTTC. This chain links TRBV15 with TRBJ2-1; 8 bases line up with TRBD1. In germline, CDR1 is LNHNV, CDR2 YYDKDF (reference sequence). The CDR3 totals 16 residues. V was clipped by 5 bases and J by 2 bases; unmatched bases: 8.